This entry lists 27 T cell receptor beta chains sequenced from one sample in a study of T cells in Graves' hyperthyroidism and ophthalmopathy. Amplified TCR beta CDR3 regions derived from RNA transcripts. In the first-round RT-PCR of the TCR CDR3, the HTBI primer set was used. One entry per CDR3 protein, called by TCRdb with MiXCR from the multiplex PCR reads. This table has about 720,000 distinct CDR3 sequences, about 17% appearing once. The sample taken for sequencing was blood. The origin of the receptors is a man aged 18 to 35 with Graves' hyperthyroidism.

This clonotype was counted many times. In DNA, the CDR3 is TGTGCCAGCAGCGGAGACAGGGGCCCTACCTATGGCTACACCTTC. Its translation is CASSGDRGPTYGYTF. The gene calls are TRBV11-2 and TRBJ1-2, with TRBD1 matching over 8 bases. The germline gives CDR1 SGHAT, CDR2 FQNNGV. The CDR3 covers 15 residues. The ends lost 5 bases at V and 4 bases at J; junction bases unmatched: 9. The full variable domain, rest sourced from reference TRBV11-2 and TRBJ1-2, is EAGVAQSPRYKIIEKRQSVAFWCNPISGHATLYWYQQILGQGPKLLIQFQNNGVVDDSQLPKDRFSAERLKGVDSTLKIQPAKLEDSAVYLCASSGDRGPTYGYTFGSGTRLTVV.

This clonotype occurred many times. The rearrangement joins TRBV5-1 to TRBJ2-1, with 7 bases aligning to TRBD2. Per germline, CDR1 SGHRS and CDR2 YFSETQ. Losses at the gene ends were 0 bases for V and 3 bases for J; bases not matched to a gene: 6. CDR3 size: 16 residues. The CDR3 DNA reads as TGCGCCAGCAGCTTGGTTACTAGCGAGGACTACAATGAGCAGTTCTTC. This encodes CASSLVTSEDYNEQFF.

At least ten counts were recorded for this clonotype. This chain joins TRBV30 and TRBJ2-3; 13 nucleotides match TRBD2. The germline V gene has CDR1 GTSNPN and CDR2 SVGIG (reference sequence). J lost 5 bases, V lost 4 bases, and 9 bases had no gene match. The CDR3 has 16 residues. The CDR3 DNA follows: TGTGCCTGGACCAGAGGGACTAGCGGGACAGGAGATACGCAGTATTTT. Its translation is CAWTRGTSGTGDTQYF. Complete variable domain (other parts from reference TRBV30 and TRBJ2-3): SQTIHQWPATLVQPVGSPLSLECTVEGTSNPNLYWYRQAAGRGLQLLFYSVGIGQISSEVPQNLSASRPQDRQFILSSKKLLLSDSGFYLCAWTRGTSGTGDTQYFGPGTRLTVL.

This clonotype was seen many times. This rearrangement joins TRBV12-3 or TRBV12-4 to TRBJ2-1; TRBD2 aligns across 10 bases. The CDR3 runs to 15 residues. J lost 7 bases, V lost 7 bases, and 10 bases had no gene match. The CDR3 sequence: CASTLAGGMGNEQFF. The CDR3 DNA sequence: TGTGCCAGCACATTAGCGGGAGGCATGGGGAATGAGCAGTTCTTC.

V gene TRBV7-9 combines with J gene TRBJ1-5; D is perhaps TRBD1 (5 bases). Germline assignment: CDR1 SEHNR and CDR2 FQNEAQ (reference sequence). This CDR3 has 13 residues. V was shortened by 7 bases and J by 6 bases, with 13 bases between the two germline ends. CDR3 in amino acids: CASNAGLAQPQHF. The CDR3 DNA follows: TGTGCCAGCAATGCAGGGCTGGCTCAGCCCCAGCATTTT.

This clonotype was detected ten times or more. This chain links TRBV28 with TRBJ1-1; D is undetermined. Trimming cost V 7 bases and J 3 bases, with 15 bases left between them. The V gene's germline CDR1 is MDHEN and CDR2 SYDVKM. The length of the CDR3 is 14 residues. The CDR3 is CASTLSGWDTEAFF. The CDR3 bases are TGTGCCAGCACCCTATCCGGGTGGGACACTGAAGCTTTCTTT.

The chain carries TRBV6-1 and TRBJ2-2; the D is unclear. This CDR3 region has 18 residues. Between the trimmed V and J ends, which lost 6 bases and 3 bases, there was a span of 23 bases. The germline CDR1 and CDR2 sequences are MNHNS and SASEGT. CDR3 region: CASRELGARFAYTGELFF. DNA for the CDR3: TGTGCCAGCAGGGAGCTCGGCGCGCGATTCGCCTACACCGGGGAGCTGTTTTTT.

This clonotype was detected many times. The V call is TRBV3-1, the J call TRBJ1-5; TRBD1 is a possible D gene (5 bases). This CDR3 region has 18 residues. The germline gives CDR1 LGHDT, CDR2 YNNKEL (reference sequence). V was cut by 1 base and J by 2 bases, with 18 bases left in between. CDR3: CASSQGPRSGVGNQPQHF. CDR3 in DNA: TGTGCCAGCAGCCAAGGTCCGCGCTCGGGGGTGGGCAATCAGCCCCAGCATTTT.

The sample holds many counts of this clonotype. The gene calls are TRBV18 and TRBJ2-3, with 12 nucleotides matching TRBD2. Germline lookup yields CDR1 KGHSH and CDR2 LQKENI. With 6 bases clipped from V and 4 bases from J, the junction kept 5 bases outside the gene matches. The CDR3 sequence is 15 residues long. CDR3 sequence (DNA): TGTGCCAGCTCGCCGACTAGCGGGAGCTCAGATACGCAGTATTTT. Its protein product is CASSPTSGSSDTQYF.

This clonotype was detected many times. This sequence joins TRBV6-2 or TRBV6-3 and TRBJ2-7; no reliable D call. The CDR3 length is 11 residues. Trimming cost V 0 bases and J 7 bases, with 4 bases left between them. Germline CDR1 and CDR2: MNHEY and SVGEGT. The CDR3 DNA sequence: TGTGCCAGCAGTTACTCGTCTGAGCAGTACTTC. The encoded protein is CASSYSSEQYF.

This clonotype was detected a few times. This chain links TRBV2 with TRBJ1-1, with a weak D call TRBD1 (6 bases). The V end was cut by 6 bases, the J end by 9 bases, with 20 bases between. From germline, CDR1 is SNHLY and CDR2 FYNNEI. The CDR3 has 14 amino acids. DNA of the CDR3: TGTGCCAGCAGGGCTCGACAGGAAGCGACTAAAGCTTTCTTT. Residues: CASRARQEATKAFF.

This clonotype was found many times. The CDR3, as DNA: TGTGCTAGTGGTTTGTCCCGGTCCGAGCAGTACTTC. Amino acids: CASGLSRSEQYF. This chain uses TRBV12-5 with TRBJ2-7; no reliable D call. The CDR3 has 12 residues. Germline V CDR1 and CDR2: LGHNT, FRNRAP. V was shortened by 2 bases and J by 6 bases, with 8 bases between the two germline ends.

This clonotype was counted ten times or more. J is TRBJ2-7 and V is TRBV3-1; D gene unclear. Deletions cut 4 bases from V and 4 bases from J, with 8 bases between. CDR1 is LGHDT, CDR2 YNNKEL, per germline (reference sequence). The CDR3 spans 12 residues. CDR3 protein: CASSRDRYEQYF. Here the CDR3 DNA reads TGTGCCAGCAGCCGCGACCGGTACGAGCAGTACTTC.

The rearrangement joins TRBV7-9 to TRBJ2-7; D may be TRBD1 (5 bases). The CDR3 is 15 residues long. Trimming pared 5 bases from V and 1 base from J, leaving 15 bases between. Germline V gene data show CDR1 as SEHNR and CDR2 as FQNEAQ (reference sequence). Written as DNA, the CDR3 is TGTGCCAGCAGCCTATCTTCGACAGCATCCTACGAGCAGTACTTC. Encoded protein: CASSLSSTASYEQYF.

This clonotype showed up just a few times. J is TRBJ2-3 and V is TRBV2; no definite D call. Between the trimmed V and J ends, which lost 6 bases and 6 bases, there was a span of 10 bases. Germline-derived CDR1 and CDR2 are SNHLY and FYNNEI. This CDR3 has 12 residues. CDR3 loop: CASSELPDTQYF. CDR3 DNA: TGTGCCAGCAGCGAACTTCCCGATACGCAGTATTTT. The entire variable domain, with the rest obtained from reference TRBV2 and TRBJ2-3, is as follows: EPEVTQTPSHQVTQMGQEVILRCVPISNHLYFYWYRQILGQKVEFLVSFYNNEISEKSEIFDDQFSVERPDGSNFTLKIRSTKLEDSAMYFCASSELPDTQYFGPGTRLTVL.

A remark on this clonotype: Just one base apart from a much larger clone, this may be a read error. This sequence joins TRBV7-6 and TRBJ2-1; 7 bases align to TRBD2. Per germline, CDR1 SGHVS and CDR2 FNYEAQ. This CDR3 region has 14 residues. The CDR3 spells CASSFSGPYNEQLF. The DNA for the CDR3 is TGTGCCAGCAGCTTTAGCGGGCCGTACAATGAGCAGCTCTTC.

V usage is TRBV28 and J usage is TRBJ2-5; 11 bases are a match to TRBD2. This CDR3 has 15 residues. CDR1 and CDR2 (germline): MDHEN, SYDVKM. J was trimmed by 5 bases and V by 7 bases; bases with no gene match: 9. Here the CDR3 DNA reads TGTGCCAGCAACCAATTAGCGGGAGGGGGGGAGACCCAGTACTTC. This encodes CASNQLAGGGETQYF.

In the case of this clonotype: Since a much larger clone is just one base distant, this may be a read error. The V call is TRBV12-3 or TRBV12-4, the J call TRBJ2-7, with unresolved D. The CDR3 covers 13 residues. CDR3 coding DNA: TGTGCCGGCAGTTCGACACGTACCTACGAGCAGTACTTC. Translated, it gives CAGSSTRTYEQYF.

This clonotype has ten or more counts. This chain connects TRBV3-1 to TRBJ1-1, with D uncertain. Germline V gives CDR1 LGHDT, CDR2 YNNKEL (reference sequence). The V end lost 1 base, the J end lost 4 bases, and 10 bases lay between the germline ends. The CDR3 spans 14 residues. CDR3 sequence reads: CASSQGPWSTEAFF. The DNA for the CDR3 is TGTGCCAGCAGCCAAGGGCCGTGGAGCACTGAAGCTTTCTTT.

This clonotype was counted only a few times. At one of its ends the junction is not consistent with the germline gene, which may arise from a read error. CDR3: CAGSLVGQGIGYEQYF. For the CDR3, the DNA is TGTGCCGGCAGCTTGGTGGGACAGGGGATAGGCTACGAGCAGTACTTC. The chain links TRBV5-6 to TRBJ2-7; 10 positions agree with TRBD1. The V gene's germline CDR1 is SGHDT and CDR2 YYEEEE. The CDR3 is 16 residues long.

This clonotype was observed a handful of times. The V gene is TRBV7-9, the J gene TRBJ1-2, with a possible D match to TRBD1 (5 bases). V was shortened by 5 bases and J by 4 bases, with 14 bases between the two germline ends. Germline V gene data show CDR1 as SEHNR and CDR2 as FQNEAQ (reference sequence). The CDR3 consists of 14 residues. The CDR3 nucleotides read TGTGCCAGCAGCCGCGTGGAGGGGTCCTATGGCTACACCTTC. Amino acids: CASSRVEGSYGYTF.

The CDR3 coding sequence is TGTGCCAGCAGTCCCGCGACCCTTAAGGGTGGCTACACCTTC. It encodes CASSPATLKGGYTF. This sequence joins TRBV27 and TRBJ1-2, with D hard to call. The CDR3 is 14 amino acids. Germline V gene lookup returns CDR1 MNHEY and CDR2 SMNVEV (reference sequence). V lost 5 bases, J lost 7 bases, and 17 bases lay in between.

Many counts were recorded for this clonotype. This chain uses TRBV29-1 with TRBJ2-1; TRBD2 aligns across 7 bases. J lost 5 bases, V lost 7 bases, and 11 bases had no gene match. The length of the CDR3 is 14 residues. From germline, CDR1 is SQVTM and CDR2 ANQGSEA. CDR3 sequence reads: CSAEGLTLDNEQFF. The CDR3 coding sequence is TGCAGCGCCGAGGGACTAACCCTCGACAATGAGCAGTTCTTC.

The rearrangement joins TRBV6-1 to TRBJ1-2; D unclear. Germline values: CDR1 MNHNS, CDR2 SASEGT. V was pared by 4 bases and J by 8 bases, with 14 bases between. The CDR3 is 13 residues long. The CDR3 nucleotides are TGTGCCAGCAGTGTTGTCGCTGTTGGAGGCTACACCTTC. It codes for CASSVVAVGGYTF.

The chain recombines TRBV14 with TRBJ2-1; D gene uncertain. V was pared by 3 bases and J by 1 base, with 10 bases between. Germline-derived CDR1 and CDR2 are SGHDN and FVKESK. This CDR3 has 15 residues. In DNA, the CDR3 is TGTGCCAGCAGCCACTTTGCCCCGTCCTACAATGAGCAGTTCTTC. Translated, it gives CASSHFAPSYNEQFF.

This chain uses TRBV4-2 with TRBJ2-1; 11 bases fit TRBD2. The CDR3 has 16 amino acids. V was clipped by 0 bases and J by 9 bases; unmatched bases: 7. CDR1 LGHNA and CDR2 YNFKEQ come from the germline V gene. Here the CDR3 reads CASSQDLAGGLPEQFF. For the CDR3, the DNA is TGTGCCAGCAGCCAAGATCTAGCGGGAGGTCTCCCTGAGCAGTTCTTC.

In its sample, this clonotype was seen many times. The CDR3 nucleotides read TGTGCCACCAGCGCCTCCCGGGACGGCGACAATGAGCAGTTCTTC. Its translation is CATSASRDGDNEQFF. The J gene is TRBJ2-1, the V gene TRBV15; D possibly uses TRBD1 or TRBD2 (5 bases each). Germline V lookup: CDR1 LNHNV, CDR2 YYDKDF (reference sequence). V shed 5 bases and J shed 5 bases, with 16 bases lying between them. The CDR3 is 15 amino acids.